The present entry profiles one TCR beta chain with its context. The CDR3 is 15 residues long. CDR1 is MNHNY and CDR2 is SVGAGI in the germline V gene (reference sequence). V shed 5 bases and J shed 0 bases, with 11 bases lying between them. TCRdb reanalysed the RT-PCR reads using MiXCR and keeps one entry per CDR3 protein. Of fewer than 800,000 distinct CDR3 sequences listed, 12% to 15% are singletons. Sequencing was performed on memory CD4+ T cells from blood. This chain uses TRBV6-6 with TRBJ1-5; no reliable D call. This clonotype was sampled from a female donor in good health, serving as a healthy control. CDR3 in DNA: TGTGCCAGCAGTCGGGATCTAAATAGCAATCAGCCCCAGCATTTT. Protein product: CASSRDLNSNQPQHF.